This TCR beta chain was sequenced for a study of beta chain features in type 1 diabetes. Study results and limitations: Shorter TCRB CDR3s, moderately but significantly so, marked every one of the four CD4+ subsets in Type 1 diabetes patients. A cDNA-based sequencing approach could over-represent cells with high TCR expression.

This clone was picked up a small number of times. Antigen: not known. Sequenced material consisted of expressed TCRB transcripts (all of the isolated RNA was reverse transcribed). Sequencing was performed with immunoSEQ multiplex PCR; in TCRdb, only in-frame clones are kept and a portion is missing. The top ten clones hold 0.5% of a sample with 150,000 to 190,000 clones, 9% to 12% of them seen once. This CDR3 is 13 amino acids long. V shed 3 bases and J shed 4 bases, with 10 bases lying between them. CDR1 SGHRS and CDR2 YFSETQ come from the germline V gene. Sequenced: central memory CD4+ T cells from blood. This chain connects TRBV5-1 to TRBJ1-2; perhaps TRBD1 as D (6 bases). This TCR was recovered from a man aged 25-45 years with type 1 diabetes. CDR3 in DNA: TGCGCCAGCAGCTCCAGGGGCGGCTATGGCTACACCTTC. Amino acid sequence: CASSSRGGYGYTF.